Shown below are 18 T cell receptor beta chains from a single sample sequenced in a study of cytomegalovirus exposure and HLA in healthy donors. PCR involved 60 Vbeta and 13 Jbeta primers. Some clones are missing from TCRdb's copy, which holds only in-frame ones; the method was immunoSEQ multiplex PCR. The table includes 90,000 to 120,000 clones, about 80% detected once. Specimen: PBMCs. These receptors were taken from a female donor in good health and CMV-seropositive.

The gene calls are TRBV5-1 and TRBJ2-7; the match to TRBD2 covers 11 bases. Per germline, CDR1 SGHRS and CDR2 YFSETQ. V lost 1 base, J lost 3 bases, and 6 bases stayed unmatched. This CDR3 has 16 residues. Here the CDR3 reads CASSLITTSGNYEQYF. The CDR3 region has the DNA TGCGCCAGCAGCTTGATCACGACTAGCGGGAACTACGAGCAGTACTTC.

The rearrangement joins TRBV30 to TRBJ1-5, with a weak D call TRBD1 (6 bases). V shed 3 bases and J shed 3 bases, with 9 bases lying between them. Germline loops: CDR1 GTSNPN, CDR2 SVGIG (reference sequence). The CDR3 has 13 residues. CDR3 DNA: TGTGCCTGGAGGCAGGGGTCCAATCAGCCCCAGCATTTT. It is translated as CAWRQGSNQPQHF.

The chain employs TRBV9 and TRBJ2-1; TRBD1 matches at 11 bases. V was clipped by 4 bases and J by 6 bases; unmatched bases: 6. The germline gives CDR1 SGDLS, CDR2 YYNGEE. The CDR3 runs to 15 residues. CDR3 in DNA: TGTGCCAGCAGCACGTCCGGGACAGGGGGCAATGAGCAGTTCTTC. Its protein product is CASSTSGTGGNEQFF.

The chain has TRBV4-3 and TRBJ1-2; possible D gene TRBD1, 6 bases. V dropped 0 bases and J dropped 5 bases, with 13 bases sitting between them. This CDR3 contains 15 residues. CDR1 and CDR2 (germline): LGHNA, YSLEER. The CDR3 bases are TGCGCCAGCAGCCAAGACGCCTCAGGGGCATATGGCTACACCTTC. Protein sequence: CASSQDASGAYGYTF.

The chain employs TRBV11-2 and TRBJ2-2; TRBD2 matches 16 bases. This CDR3 spans 17 amino acids. The germline V gene has CDR1 SGHAT and CDR2 FQNNGV. V lost 3 bases, J lost 5 bases, and 3 bases stayed unmatched. The CDR3, as DNA: TGTGCCAGCAGCTTCGGGACTAGCGGGAGGGGGACCGGGGAGCTGTTTTTT. Amino acids: CASSFGTSGRGTGELFF.

The gene calls are TRBV5-1 and TRBJ1-1; 7 bases agree with TRBD1. The length of the CDR3 is 14 residues. Per the germline V gene, CDR1 is SGHRS and CDR2 is YFSETQ. V dropped 6 bases and J dropped 1; count of bases not matched to a gene: 6. CDR3 DNA sequence: TGCGCCAGCAAGGCGACAGGGTGGAACACTGAAGCTTTCTTT. It specifies CASKATGWNTEAFF.

This clone appeared a single time. This sequence joins TRBV7-8 and TRBJ2-5; 10 bases agree with TRBD2. The germline V gene encodes CDR1 SGHVS and CDR2 FQNEAQ. The CDR3 extends over 16 amino acids. J gave up 3 bases and V 3 bases, and 7 bases lay outside the gene matches. The chain's CDR3 is CASSFEGLATKETQYF. CDR3 in DNA: TGTGCCAGCAGCTTTGAGGGACTAGCGACCAAAGAGACCCAGTACTTC.

The gene calls are TRBV27 and TRBJ2-2; TRBD1 agrees at 10 bases. CDR1 and CDR2 from the germline V gene are MNHEY and SMNVEV (reference sequence). With V trimmed by 6 bases and J by 6 bases, 1 base remained unmatched. The CDR3 totals 13 residues. CDR3 DNA: TGTGCCAGCAGCGGACAGGGGGCCGGGGAGCTGTTTTTT. It specifies CASSGQGAGELFF.

The chain is built from TRBV5-1 and TRBJ2-3, with 8 positions matching TRBD2. V trimming: 5 bases; J trimming: 5 bases; junction bases outside the gene matches: 4. Germline CDR1 reads SGHRS; CDR2 reads YFSETQ. This CDR3 is built from 13 residues. CDR3 in DNA: TGCGCCAGCAGTGGGACTAGGGGAGATACGCAGTATTTT. Translated, it gives CASSGTRGDTQYF.

This clone was detected only a few times. The chain is built from TRBV7-8 and TRBJ1-1; D is undetermined. Trimming removed 4 bases at V and 0 bases at J, with 6 bases between. This CDR3 contains 13 residues. Germline lookup yields CDR1 SGHVS and CDR2 FQNEAQ. The chain's CDR3 is CASSWAMNTEAFF. The CDR3 bases are TGTGCCAGCAGCTGGGCCATGAACACTGAAGCTTTCTTT.

The V call is TRBV14, the J call TRBJ1-4; D gene unclear. Trimming removed 0 bases from V and 1 base from J, with 18 bases in between. CDR3 length: 19 amino acids. Germline assignment: CDR1 SGHDN and CDR2 FVKESK. DNA of the CDR3: TGTGCCAGCAGCCAAGATCGCTCCAGAGCCCAGGAAACTAATGAAAAACTGTTTTTT. Translated, it gives CASSQDRSRAQETNEKLFF.

In this sample, this clone turned up a few times. The chain uses TRBV11-2 and TRBJ2-7, with unresolved D. Germline values: CDR1 SGHAT, CDR2 FQNNGV. V was clipped by 0 bases and J by 3 bases, with 18 bases between them. The CDR3 totals 17 residues. The CDR3 sequence is CASSLDAVPGSLYEQYF. The CDR3, as DNA: TGTGCCAGCAGCTTAGATGCTGTCCCCGGGTCCCTCTACGAGCAGTACTTC.

The CDR3: CAWNQGSNQPQHF. For the CDR3, the DNA is TGTGCCTGGAACCAGGGAAGCAATCAGCCCCAGCATTTT. The genes are TRBV30 and TRBJ1-5; maybe TRBD1 (5 bases). The CDR3 extends over 13 amino acids. Germline CDR1 GTSNPN, CDR2 SVGIG (reference sequence). The V and J ends lost 4 bases and 1 base respectively, with 8 bases between them. The variable domain in full, with the rest retrieved from reference TRBV30 and TRBJ1-5, is SQTIHQWPATLVQPVGSPLSLECTVEGTSNPNLYWYRQAAGRGLQLLFYSVGIGQISSEVPQNLSASRPQDRQFILSSKKLLLSDSGFYLCAWNQGSNQPQHFGDGTRLSIL.

The V gene is TRBV6-6, the J gene TRBJ2-5, with 10 bases lining up with TRBD1. Germline trimming cut 6 bases from V and 9 bases from J; bases unmatched to any gene: 10. In germline, CDR1 is MNHNY, CDR2 SVGAGI (reference sequence). This CDR3 contains 14 residues. The CDR3 DNA sequence: TGTGCCAGCAGATTCCGGGACAGGGGTTGGTCCCAGTACTTC. As protein: CASRFRDRGWSQYF.

V and J are TRBV18 and TRBJ1-1; D is possibly TRBD1 (5 bases). The CDR3 spans 13 residues. Germline CDR1 reads KGHSH; CDR2 reads LQKENI. V was shortened by 1 base and J by 6 bases, with 9 bases between the two germline ends. CDR3 sequence (DNA): TGTGCCAGCTCACCACAGGGGAGGGCTGAAGCTTTCTTT. Translated: CASSPQGRAEAFF.

This clone was picked up a small number of times. This chain links TRBV6-5 with TRBJ2-6, with D possibly TRBD1 on 5 matching bases. Germline V gene sequence: CDR1 MNHEY, CDR2 SVGAGI. V lost 2 bases to trimming and J lost 0 bases, with 8 bases between them. The length of the CDR3 is 16 residues. The CDR3 DNA is TGTGCCAGCAGTTACGGACACATCTCTGGGGCCAACGTCCTGACTTTC. Translation: CASSYGHISGANVLTF.

The rearrangement links TRBV6-1 to TRBJ2-2; 9 positions agree with TRBD2. With 8 bases clipped from V and 2 bases from J, the junction kept 3 bases outside the gene matches. Germline-derived CDR1 and CDR2 are MNHNS and SASEGT. There are 14 residues in the CDR3. CDR3 loop: CASLAGLNTGELFF. In DNA form, the CDR3 reads TGTGCCAGCCTAGCGGGGCTCAACACCGGGGAGCTGTTTTTT.

The rearrangement joins TRBV18 to TRBJ2-2; a possible D gene is TRBD2 (6 bases). The CDR3 consists of 16 residues. Germline V gives CDR1 KGHSH, CDR2 LQKENI. With 2 bases removed from V and 5 bases from J, the gap between germline ends came to 15 bases. CDR3 loop: CASSPTGARGTGELFF. CDR3 coding DNA: TGTGCCAGCTCACCAACGGGAGCCCGGGGGACCGGGGAGCTGTTTTTT.